What follows are 9 T cell receptor beta chains derived from one specimen sequenced in a study of T cell repertoires in cytomegalovirus infection. What these receptors recognize is not known. Each CDR3 protein gets one entry after TCRdb re-called the reads with MiXCR. There are 310,000 or so distinct CDR3 sequences in the sample; 25% occur only once, and about 14% lies in the top ten. Sequencing used cultured PBMCs, obtained from culture after CMV antigen stimulation. All receptors derive from a human donor in good health (CMV status not recorded). Some clones in this sample may be carry-over from other donors' samples.

This clonotype was found many times. The chain is built from TRBV7-2 and TRBJ2-5; no clear D. Per germline, CDR1 SGHTA and CDR2 FQGNSA. The length of the CDR3 is 13 residues. Deletions cut 5 bases from V and 3 bases from J, with 10 bases between. CDR3 loop: CASSRQEKETQYF. CDR3 bases: TGTGCCAGCAGCCGGCAAGAAAAAGAGACCCAGTACTTC.

The sample holds a few counts of this clonotype. The V gene is TRBV29-1, the J gene TRBJ2-7; 15 nucleotides agree with TRBD2. Germline V CDR1 and CDR2: SQVTM, ANQGSEA. There are 17 residues in the CDR3. Losses at the gene ends were 5 bases for V and 2 bases for J; bases not matched to a gene: 10. CDR3 sequence: CSVMGLAGGQLAYEQYF. The CDR3 nucleotides are TGCAGCGTTATGGGACTAGCGGGAGGCCAGTTGGCCTACGAGCAGTACTTC.

V is TRBV9 and J is TRBJ2-7, with 9 bases matching TRBD1. This CDR3 is built from 14 residues. Trimming at V came to 4 bases and at J to 13 bases, leaving 15 bases not matched to a gene. Per the germline V gene, CDR1 is SGDLS and CDR2 is YYNGEE. The CDR3 region has the DNA TGTGCCAGCAGCCCTCCCCAACCCGGGACAGGGTTATACTTC. It specifies CASSPPQPGTGLYF.

CDR3 loop: CASSLSAGRVKTGELFF. The CDR3 DNA is TGTGCCAGCAGCTTATCGGCGGGAAGGGTGAAAACCGGGGAGCTGTTTTTT. J is TRBJ2-2 and V is TRBV7-3, with D perhaps matching TRBD2 (6 bases). This CDR3 comprises 17 residues. V gave up 2 bases and J gave up 5 bases, with 18 bases separating them. CDR1 SGHTA and CDR2 FQGTGA come from the germline V gene.

This clonotype appeared many times. The chain uses TRBV7-9 and TRBJ1-2, with D perhaps TRBD1 (6 bases). Germline loops: CDR1 SEHNR, CDR2 FQNEAQ (reference sequence). CDR3 length: 15 residues. V gave up 5 bases and J gave up 7 bases, with 20 bases separating them. Written as DNA, the CDR3 is TGTGCCAGCAGCCGGAACAATGACGACAGGTCTGGCTACACCTTC. Its translation: CASSRNNDDRSGYTF. Complete variable domain (other parts from reference TRBV7-9 and TRBJ1-2): DTGVSQNPRHKITKRGQNVTFRCDPISEHNRLYWYRQTLGQGPEFLTYFQNEAQLEKSRLLSDRFSAERPKGSFSTLEIQRTEQGDSAMYLCASSRNNDDRSGYTFGSGTRLTVV.

The J gene is TRBJ2-7, the V gene TRBV5-5; D not certain. Germline assignment: CDR1 SGHKS and CDR2 YYEKEE (reference sequence). CDR3 length: 13 residues. Trimming cost V 5 bases and J 9 bases, with 18 bases left between them. The CDR3 DNA is TGTGCCAGCAGTATGTATAACGACATAAGGCAGTACGTC. This translates into CASSMYNDIRQYV.

This clonotype appeared many times. The J gene is TRBJ2-5, the V gene TRBV5-1; 9 nucleotides align to TRBD1. Trimming at V came to 4 bases and at J to 5 bases, leaving 9 bases not matched to a gene. The CDR3 length is 15 residues. Germline V gene sequence: CDR1 SGHRS, CDR2 YFSETQ. The CDR3 sequence is CASSPVPGTGETQYF. The CDR3 bases are TGCGCCAGCAGCCCGGTCCCTGGGACAGGGGAGACCCAGTACTTC.

The chain is built from TRBV29-1 and TRBJ2-1, with 10 nucleotides matching TRBD2. Losses at the gene ends were 4 bases for V and 7 bases for J; bases not matched to a gene: 10. The CDR3 covers 15 residues. Germline V lookup: CDR1 SQVTM, CDR2 ANQGSEA. Here the CDR3 reads CSVALAGSQGNEQFF. DNA for the CDR3: TGCAGCGTTGCACTAGCGGGATCCCAAGGGAATGAGCAGTTCTTC.

This clonotype has just a few counts. The chain employs TRBV30 and TRBJ2-3; weak D call: TRBD2 (6 bases). V lost 5 bases, J lost 3 bases, and 12 bases lay in between. The CDR3 sequence is 13 residues long. Per germline, CDR1 GTSNPN and CDR2 SVGIG (reference sequence). Written as DNA, the CDR3 is TGTGCCTGGGTGGGGGGAAGTACAGATACGCAGTATTTT. It yields the protein CAWVGGSTDTQYF.